Below, 11 T cell receptor beta chains from the same sample are listed, as sequenced in a study of pediatric ulcerative colitis. Using immunoSEQ multiplex PCR, the repertoire was profiled, and TCRdb retains in-frame clones only, with some absent. The sample lists around 37,000 clones; 75% were seen once. During colonoscopy, one to two rectal pinch biopsies were collected. Sequencing was done on a sample of gut tissue. Receptor source: a boy aged 5-17 years with severe ulcerative colitis.

This rearrangement joins TRBV7-9 to TRBJ2-7, with D possibly matching TRBD2 (6 bases). This CDR3 has 14 amino acids. Germline CDR1 is SEHNR and CDR2 is FQNEAQ (reference sequence). V was shortened by 5 bases and J by 2 bases, with 13 bases between the two germline ends. DNA for the CDR3: TGTGCCAGCAGCCGCCGGGAGTGGCCCTACGAGCAGTACTTC. Its translation: CASSRREWPYEQYF.

V gene TRBV19 combines with J gene TRBJ1-2, with a weak D call TRBD1 (5 bases). V was shortened by 3 bases and J by 4 bases, with 15 bases between the two germline ends. The CDR3 has 15 residues. CDR1 LNHDA and CDR2 SQIVND come from the germline V gene (reference sequence). The CDR3 DNA follows: TGTGCCAGTAGTATTGATGGGGGTTGGGGCTATGGCTACACCTTC. Its translation is CASSIDGGWGYGYTF. The full variable domain, with the rest looked up from reference TRBV19 and TRBJ1-2, is DGGITQSPKYLFRKEGQNVTLSCEQNLNHDAMYWYRQDPGQGLRLIYYSQIVNDFQKGDIAEGYSVSREKKESFPLTVTSAQKNPTAFYLCASSIDGGWGYGYTFGSGTRLTVV.

The rearrangement uses TRBV7-6 and TRBJ2-7, with D perhaps TRBD1 (6 bases). Germline V gene sequence: CDR1 SGHVS, CDR2 FNYEAQ. The CDR3 has 19 amino acids. Between the trimmed V and J ends, which lost 5 bases and 0 bases, there was a span of 26 bases. CDR3 in amino acids: CASSPGGVAGATPSYEQYF. As DNA, the CDR3 is TGTGCCAGCAGCCCTGGCGGTGTCGCAGGGGCGACTCCCTCCTACGAGCAGTACTTC.

The chain combines TRBV6-1 with TRBJ2-1; no firm D call. CDR3 size: 13 residues. Trimming cost V 9 bases and J 9 bases, with 18 bases left between them. The germline V gene has CDR1 MNHNS and CDR2 SASEGT. CDR3 sequence reads: CASNNVVSFEQFF. In DNA form, the CDR3 reads TGTGCCAGTAATAATGTGGTGTCCTTTGAGCAGTTCTTC.

V gene TRBV7-9 combines with J gene TRBJ1-1; D is possibly TRBD1 (6 bases). Germline CDR1 and CDR2: SEHNR and FQNEAQ (reference sequence). The CDR3 is made up of 13 amino acids. Trimming removed 0 bases from V and 6 bases from J, with 8 bases in between. Here the CDR3 DNA reads TGTGCCAGCAGCTTAGCTGGACAGCCTGAAGCTTTCTTT. Protein product: CASSLAGQPEAFF.

This clone was found a few times. The chain combines TRBV7-8 with TRBJ2-7; D gene uncertain. CDR1 is SGHVS and CDR2 is FQNEAQ in the germline V gene. This CDR3 contains 13 residues. V dropped 4 bases and J dropped 2 bases, with 9 bases sitting between them. In DNA form, the CDR3 reads TGTGCCAGCAGCTCACTGGCGGCCTACGAGCAGTACTTC. The encoded protein is CASSSLAAYEQYF.

This clone occurred once. The V call is TRBV5-6, the J call TRBJ1-2, with TRBD1 as a possible D gene (5 bases). The length of the CDR3 is 14 residues. In germline, CDR1 is SGHDT, CDR2 YYEEEE. The V and J ends lost 4 bases and 2 bases respectively, with 12 bases between them. The CDR3 DNA is TGTGCCAGCAGCCCCCGGGGCGGAAACTATGGCTACACCTTC. Amino acids: CASSPRGGNYGYTF.

The rearrangement joins TRBV5-1 to TRBJ2-1; D remains ambiguous. CDR1 is SGHRS and CDR2 is YFSETQ in the germline V gene. The CDR3 has 11 residues. Trimming shortened V by 2 bases and J by 8 bases, and 5 bases separated the two germline ends. As DNA, the CDR3 is TGCGCCAGCAGCTTATTCGATGAGCAGTTCTTC. Protein: CASSLFDEQFF.

The chain is built from TRBV29-1 and TRBJ1-2, with a tentative D call TRBD1 (5 bases). This CDR3 has 14 amino acids. Germline CDR1 and CDR2: SQVTM and ANQGSEA. V was cut by 3 bases and J by 0 bases, with 11 bases left in between. CDR3: CSVEGETTNYGYTF. The CDR3 bases are TGCAGCGTTGAGGGGGAAACGACTAACTATGGCTACACCTTC.

The chain combines TRBV25-1 with TRBJ2-5, with 9 bases fitting TRBD1. V dropped 3 bases and J dropped 3; count of bases not matched to a gene: 5. This CDR3 region has 15 residues. Germline lookup yields CDR1 MGHDK and CDR2 SYGVNS. Here the CDR3 reads CASSELRDREETQYF. Written as DNA, the CDR3 is TGTGCCAGCAGTGAGCTCCGGGACAGGGAAGAGACCCAGTACTTC.

The chain links TRBV28 to TRBJ1-5; TRBD1 aligns across 8 bases. After removal of 6 bases from V and 10 bases from J, the junction contained 8 bases not matched to a gene. Germline V CDR1 and CDR2: MDHEN, SYDVKM. The CDR3 spans 13 residues. The CDR3, as DNA: TGTGCCAGCAGGGACAGGGCCCCGGGTCCCCAGCATTTT. Translating gives CASRDRAPGPQHF.